These 24 T cell receptor beta chains share one sample of origin, sequenced in a study of T cell changes during pregnancy in multiple sclerosis. Assay used: immunoSEQ multiplex PCR; TCRdb lists only in-frame clones, some missing. This sample yields about 48,000 clones, of which 88% are seen a single time; around 1.2% belongs to the top ten. The sequencing here drew on CD4+ T cells from peripheral blood mononuclear cells, taken in the second trimester of pregnancy. These receptors were taken from a female donor with multiple sclerosis, enrolled in a pregnancy study.

This chain links TRBV27 with TRBJ1-2; the D gene is possibly TRBD1 (6 bases). V lost 3 bases and J lost 8, with 10 bases in between. The CDR3 runs 12 residues. Germline-derived CDR1 and CDR2 are MNHEY and SMNVEV (reference sequence). The CDR3, as DNA: TGTGCCAGCAGTTTCAGGGGCGGCGGCTACACCTTC. Amino acids: CASSFRGGGYTF.

V gene TRBV19 combines with J gene TRBJ2-2; D possibly corresponds to TRBD2 (6 bases). Germline V CDR1 and CDR2: LNHDA, SQIVND (reference sequence). The CDR3 loop spans 17 amino acids. Trimming removed 8 bases from V and 2 bases from J, with 21 bases in between. CDR3 coding DNA: TGTGCCAGTCGAACGTCGGGGGAGCCCGTAAACACCGGGGAGCTGTTTTTT. Translated, it gives CASRTSGEPVNTGELFF. Full variable domain (rest looked up from reference TRBV19 and TRBJ2-2): DGGITQSPKYLFRKEGQNVTLSCEQNLNHDAMYWYRQDPGQGLRLIYYSQIVNDFQKGDIAEGYSVSREKKESFPLTVTSAQKNPTAFYLCASRTSGEPVNTGELFFGEGSRLTVL.

The chain carries TRBV5-8 and TRBJ1-4, with D possibly matching TRBD1 (5 bases). This CDR3 comprises 14 residues. In germline, CDR1 is SGHTS, CDR2 YDEGEE. Trimming removed 0 bases at V and 3 bases at J, with 6 bases between. Written as DNA, the CDR3 is TGTGCCAGCAGCTTGGGCAGGGCTAATGAAAAACTGTTTTTT. Amino acids: CASSLGRANEKLFF.

The V call is TRBV6-5, the J call TRBJ2-7; D might be TRBD2 (6 bases). V shed 0 bases and J shed 2 bases, with 11 bases lying between them. Germline assignment: CDR1 MNHEY and CDR2 SVGAGI. This CDR3 is 15 amino acids long. The CDR3 sequence: CASSYSPGEAYEQYF. As DNA, the CDR3 is TGTGCCAGCAGTTACTCGCCCGGGGAGGCCTACGAGCAGTACTTC.

V usage is TRBV4-1 and J usage is TRBJ2-5; TRBD2 matches 7 bases. Germline CDR1 reads MGHRA; CDR2 reads YSYEKL. V shed 1 base and J 6 bases; nucleotides not matched to a gene: 8. The CDR3 runs to 15 residues. The CDR3 DNA is TGCGCCAGCAGCCAAGTGGGAGGGGCTGGAAAGACCCAGTACTTC. Protein product: CASSQVGGAGKTQYF.

The chain couples TRBV19 to TRBJ1-4; D unclear. The CDR3 totals 19 residues. In germline, CDR1 is LNHDA, CDR2 SQIVND (reference sequence). The V end lost 3 bases, the J end lost 6 bases, and 26 bases lay between the germline ends. The CDR3 region is CASSISPGGFIGRDEKLFF. The CDR3 DNA reads TGTGCCAGTAGTATCTCCCCCGGCGGCTTTATTGGAAGAGATGAAAAACTGTTTTTT.

The chain employs TRBV18 and TRBJ2-7; D gene ambiguous. The CDR3 runs to 13 residues. Germline V gene lookup returns CDR1 KGHSH and CDR2 LQKENI. Trimming cost V 0 bases and J 6 bases, with 9 bases left between them. Here the CDR3 reads CASSPPAVGEQYF. CDR3 DNA sequence: TGTGCCAGCTCACCACCCGCCGTCGGCGAGCAGTACTTC. Looking up the rest from reference TRBV18 and TRBJ2-7 gives the full variable domain: NAGVMQNPRHLVRRRGQEARLRCSPMKGHSHVYWYRQLPEEGLKFMVYLQKENIIDESGMPKERFSAEFPKEGPSILRIQQVVRGDSAAYFCASSPPAVGEQYFGPGTRLTVT.

This chain links TRBV2 with TRBJ1-5; the D is unclear. The CDR3 covers 12 residues. Trimming took 8 bases from V and 6 from J, leaving 11 bases between them. Looked up from germline, CDR1 is SNHLY and CDR2 is FYNNEI. In nucleotides, the CDR3 is TGTGCCAGCGCCCAAATCGGTCAGCCCCAGCATTTT. Translation gives CASAQIGQPQHF.

This CDR3 is CASSLVGAGVQYF. CDR3 nucleotide sequence: TGTGCCAGCAGCTTGGTGGGGGCTGGCGTGCAGTACTTC. The V call is TRBV5-6, the J call TRBJ2-7; tentative D call: TRBD1 (6 bases). Germline CDR1 and CDR2: SGHDT and YYEEEE. V was shortened by 0 bases and J by 9 bases, with 13 bases between the two germline ends. The length of the CDR3 is 13 residues.

The rearrangement uses TRBV9 and TRBJ2-1; D remains ambiguous. Trimming took 0 bases from V and 4 from J, leaving 5 bases between them. Germline V gives CDR1 SGDLS, CDR2 YYNGEE. CDR3 length: 13 residues. CDR3 bases: TGTGCCAGCAGCGTAGCCACATACAATGAGCAGTTCTTC. Translating gives CASSVATYNEQFF.

The chain is built from TRBV28 and TRBJ1-5, with D possibly TRBD1 on 6 matching bases. Germline values: CDR1 MDHEN, CDR2 SYDVKM. Trimming took 4 bases from V and 4 from J, leaving 14 bases between them. There are 15 residues in the CDR3. This chain's CDR3 is CASSWSGATNQPQHF. DNA of the CDR3: TGTGCCAGCAGTTGGTCAGGGGCCACTAATCAGCCCCAGCATTTT.

J is TRBJ2-1 and V is TRBV30, with TRBD2 matching 9 bases. Looked up from germline, CDR1 is GTSNPN and CDR2 is SVGIG (reference sequence). The CDR3 spans 13 residues. The CDR3: CAALAGSYNEQFF. The CDR3 DNA follows: TGTGCTGCCCTAGCGGGATCGTACAATGAGCAGTTCTTC.

The chain joins TRBV2 to TRBJ2-7; perhaps TRBD2 as D (5 bases). The CDR3 extends over 11 amino acids. V was trimmed by 8 bases and J by 3 bases, leaving 8 bases between them. The germline gives CDR1 SNHLY, CDR2 FYNNEI. CDR3 sequence (DNA): TGTGCCAGCCGAGGGCTCTACGAGCAGTACTTC. Protein product: CASRGLYEQYF.

CDR3 bases: TGTGCCAGCAGTCCCCGGCAGGGGGCGCAGAATGAGCAGTTCTTC. It codes for CASSPRQGAQNEQFF. The chain links TRBV2 to TRBJ2-1; 8 bases are a match to TRBD1. The V gene's germline CDR1 is SNHLY and CDR2 FYNNEI. The CDR3 is made up of 15 amino acids. The V segment lost 5 bases and the J segment 7 bases; nucleotides outside the gene matches: 10.

The chain employs TRBV5-1 and TRBJ1-4; 9 positions match TRBD1. The CDR3 has 15 amino acids. Trimming cost V 7 bases and J 4 bases; bases outside gene matches: 8. Germline V gene data show CDR1 as SGHRS and CDR2 as YFSETQ. The CDR3 nucleotides are TGCGCCAGCGGGATGGGACAGGGCGATAATGAAAAACTGTTTTTT. Translation gives CASGMGQGDNEKLFF.

V gene TRBV11-2 combines with J gene TRBJ2-7; a possible D gene is TRBD1 (6 bases). V shed 1 base and J shed 3 bases, with 10 bases lying between them. The germline V gene encodes CDR1 SGHAT and CDR2 FQNNGV. This CDR3 is 14 amino acids long. This CDR3 reads CASSLVGGLYEQYF. The CDR3 DNA sequence: TGTGCCAGCAGCTTAGTAGGGGGTCTCTACGAGCAGTACTTC.

The J gene is TRBJ2-1, the V gene TRBV21-1; the table's D call TRBD1 went unverified against the DNA. TRBV21-1 is termed a pseudogene. The CDR3 runs 13 residues. CDR3 nucleotides: TGTGCCATACGGGACAGGGGGTTACGTGAGCAGTTCTTC. Translation gives CAIRDRGLREQFF.

The chain joins TRBV7-2 to TRBJ2-2; 11 bases fit TRBD2. Germline CDR1 and CDR2: SGHTA and FQGNSA. The ends lost 4 bases at V and 4 bases at J; junction bases unmatched: 5. The CDR3 contains 16 residues. The CDR3 protein is CASSSRLAGSTGELFF. Here the CDR3 DNA reads TGTGCCAGCAGCTCCCGACTAGCGGGAAGCACCGGGGAGCTGTTTTTT. The variable domain in full, completed from reference TRBV7-2 and TRBJ2-2, reads GAGVSQSPSNKVTEKGKDVELRCDPISGHTALYWYRQSLGQGLEFLIYFQGNSAPDKSGLPSDRFSAERTGGSVSTLTIQRTQQEDSAVYLCASSSRLAGSTGELFFGEGSRLTVL.

The chain uses TRBV25-1 and TRBJ1-2; D not certain. CDR3 length: 15 residues. Germline-derived CDR1 and CDR2 are MGHDK and SYGVNS. Trimming took 0 bases from V and 6 from J, leaving 14 bases between them. The CDR3 reads CASSEYNEVIDGYTF. The CDR3, as DNA: TGTGCCAGCAGTGAATATAATGAGGTCATCGATGGCTACACCTTC.

The gene calls are TRBV19 and TRBJ2-7, with D possibly TRBD2 on 6 matching bases. Germline CDR1 reads LNHDA; CDR2 reads SQIVND (reference sequence). The CDR3 runs 15 residues. The V end lost 6 bases, the J end lost 0 bases, and 15 bases lay between the germline ends. The CDR3 nucleotides read TGTGCCAGTAGACCGGCTGCGGGGAGCTCCTACGAGCAGTACTTC. Protein: CASRPAAGSSYEQYF. The complete variable domain, with remaining parts taken from reference TRBV19 and TRBJ2-7, reads DGGITQSPKYLFRKEGQNVTLSCEQNLNHDAMYWYRQDPGQGLRLIYYSQIVNDFQKGDIAEGYSVSREKKESFPLTVTSAQKNPTAFYLCASRPAAGSSYEQYFGPGTRLTVT.

The chain carries TRBV7-9 and TRBJ1-2, with D tentatively TRBD1 (5 bases). Germline CDR1 SEHNR, CDR2 FQNEAQ (reference sequence). Trimming left V 8 bases short and J 3 bases short, with 13 bases between. The CDR3 is 13 amino acids. The DNA for the CDR3 is TGTGCCAGCCAAGGGGTTCGGGACTATGGCTACACCTTC. This translates into CASQGVRDYGYTF.

CDR3 sequence (DNA): TGTGCCAGTAGTATTAGGACAGGGGCAGCGGATGAGCAGTTCTTC. Translation: CASSIRTGAADEQFF. V is TRBV19 and J is TRBJ2-1; 9 bases are a match to TRBD1. There are 15 residues in the CDR3. V shed 3 bases and J 8 bases; nucleotides not matched to a gene: 8. Germline CDR1 reads LNHDA; CDR2 reads SQIVND (reference sequence).

V gene TRBV12-5 combines with J gene TRBJ2-1; a weak D match, TRBD2 (6 bases). V was cut by 0 bases and J by 9 bases, with 12 bases left in between. CDR1 LGHNT and CDR2 FRNRAP come from the germline V gene. This CDR3 is built from 14 residues. CDR3 DNA: TGTGCTAGTGGTTTGGTACAGGTCGGGGGTGAGCAGTTCTTC. This gives the protein CASGLVQVGGEQFF.

The chain links TRBV5-8 to TRBJ1-1, with 10 bases matching TRBD1. CDR1 is SGHTS and CDR2 is YDEGEE in the germline V gene. The ends lost 0 bases at V and 3 bases at J; junction bases unmatched: 2. The CDR3 totals 15 residues. The CDR3 DNA follows: TGTGCCAGCAGCTTGGGACAGGGGGCGGACACTGAAGCTTTCTTT. Its translation is CASSLGQGADTEAFF.